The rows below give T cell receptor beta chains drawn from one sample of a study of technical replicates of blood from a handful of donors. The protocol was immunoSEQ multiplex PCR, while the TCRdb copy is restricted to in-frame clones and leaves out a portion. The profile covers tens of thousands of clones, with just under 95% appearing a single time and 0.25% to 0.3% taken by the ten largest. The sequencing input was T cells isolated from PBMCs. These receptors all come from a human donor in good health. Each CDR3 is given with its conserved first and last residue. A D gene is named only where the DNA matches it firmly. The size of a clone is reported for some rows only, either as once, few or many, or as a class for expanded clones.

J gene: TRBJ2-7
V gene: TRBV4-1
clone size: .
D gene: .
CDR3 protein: CASSQDIGGHEQYF
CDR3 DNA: TGCGCCAGCAGCCAAGATATCGGGGGGCACGAGCAGTACTTC

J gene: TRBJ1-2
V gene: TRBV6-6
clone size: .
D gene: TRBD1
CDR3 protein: CASSFTTGEGGGYTF
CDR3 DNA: TGTGCCAGCAGTTTTACGACAGGGGAGGGGGGTGGCTACACCTTC

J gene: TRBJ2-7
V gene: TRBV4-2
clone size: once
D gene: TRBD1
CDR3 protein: CASSRETGTAPFYEQYF
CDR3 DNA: TGTGCCAGCAGCCGGGAGACAGGGACGGCCCCTTTCTACGAGCAGTACTTC

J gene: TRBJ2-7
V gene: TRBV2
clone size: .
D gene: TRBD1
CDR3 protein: CASSVVVGGDSQPSGSYEQYF
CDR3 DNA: TGTGCCAGCAGTGTGGTGGTAGGTGGGGACAGTCAACCTTCGGGGTCCTACGAGCAGTACTTC

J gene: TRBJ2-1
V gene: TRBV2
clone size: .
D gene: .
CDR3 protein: CASSGTHSSYNEQFF
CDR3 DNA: TGTGCCAGCAGTGGGACTCACAGCTCCTACAATGAGCAGTTCTTC

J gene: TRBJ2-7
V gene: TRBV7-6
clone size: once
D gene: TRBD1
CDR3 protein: CASSSGYRGRSSYEQYF
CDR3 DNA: TGTGCCAGCAGCTCGGGATACAGGGGCAGGAGCTCCTACGAGCAGTACTTC

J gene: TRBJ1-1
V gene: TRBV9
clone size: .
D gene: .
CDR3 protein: CASSETAPGGNTEAFF
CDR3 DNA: TGTGCCAGCAGCGAGACAGCCCCAGGCGGGAACACTGAAGCTTTCTTT

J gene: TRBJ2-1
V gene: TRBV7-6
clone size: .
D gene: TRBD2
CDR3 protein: CASSLAKLAGGDEQFF
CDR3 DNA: TGTGCCAGCAGCTTAGCGAAACTAGCGGGAGGAGATGAGCAGTTCTTC

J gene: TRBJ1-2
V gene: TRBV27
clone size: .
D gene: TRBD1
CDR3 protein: CVSSPRTGANYGYTF
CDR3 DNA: TGTGTCAGCAGTCCGCGGACAGGGGCGAACTATGGCTACACCTTC

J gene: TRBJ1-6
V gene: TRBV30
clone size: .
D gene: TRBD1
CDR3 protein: CAWSPLDRDNSPLHF
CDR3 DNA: TGTGCCTGGAGTCCATTGGACAGGGATAATTCACCCCTCCACTTT

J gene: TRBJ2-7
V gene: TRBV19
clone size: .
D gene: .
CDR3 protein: CASSDTPGLAHEQYF
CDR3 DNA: TGTGCCAGTAGTGACACCCCGGGACTCGCTCACGAGCAGTACTTC

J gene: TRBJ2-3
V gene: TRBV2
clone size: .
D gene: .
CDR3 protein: CATSREAHGTDTQYF
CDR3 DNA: TGTGCCACCTCGAGGGAGGCGCATGGCACAGATACGCAGTATTTT

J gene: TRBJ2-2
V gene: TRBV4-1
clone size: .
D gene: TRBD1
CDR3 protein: CASSQTGGTGELFF
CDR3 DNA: TGCGCCAGCAGCCAAACAGGGGGGACCGGGGAGCTGTTTTTT

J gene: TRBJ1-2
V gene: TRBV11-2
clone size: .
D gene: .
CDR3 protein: CASSLHRDGYTF
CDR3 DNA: TGTGCCAGCAGCTTACACAGGGATGGCTACACCTTC

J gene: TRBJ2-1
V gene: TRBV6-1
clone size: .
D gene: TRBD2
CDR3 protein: CASSDLVSGKGNEQFF
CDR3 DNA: TGTGCCAGCAGTGACTTGGTTAGCGGGAAGGGTAATGAGCAGTTCTTC

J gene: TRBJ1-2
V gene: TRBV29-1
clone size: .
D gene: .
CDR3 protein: CSVGVSSPVNYGYTF
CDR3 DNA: TGCAGCGTTGGAGTCTCAAGTCCCGTGAACTATGGCTACACCTTC

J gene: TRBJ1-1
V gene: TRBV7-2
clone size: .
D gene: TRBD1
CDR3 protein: CASSATRDSAANTEAFF
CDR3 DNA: TGTGCCAGCAGCGCGACACGGGACAGTGCGGCGAACACTGAAGCTTTCTTT

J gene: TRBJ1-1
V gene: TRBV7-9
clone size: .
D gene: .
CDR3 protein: CASSSPTVNTEAFF
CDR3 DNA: TGTGCCAGCAGCTCACCGACAGTGAACACTGAAGCTTTCTTT

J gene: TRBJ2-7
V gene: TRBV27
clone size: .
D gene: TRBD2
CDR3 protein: CASSLRTSGGGSEQYF
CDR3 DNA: TGTGCCAGCAGTCTCAGGACTAGCGGGGGGGGGAGCGAGCAGTACTTC

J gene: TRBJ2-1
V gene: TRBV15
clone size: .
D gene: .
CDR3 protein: CATSTSGVYYNEQFF
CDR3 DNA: TGTGCCACCAGCACATCGGGAGTCTACTACAATGAGCAGTTCTTC

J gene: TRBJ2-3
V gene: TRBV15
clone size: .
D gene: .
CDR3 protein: CATSNPTGKDTDTQYF
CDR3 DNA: TGTGCCACCAGCAACCCGACCGGGAAGGACACAGATACGCAGTATTTT

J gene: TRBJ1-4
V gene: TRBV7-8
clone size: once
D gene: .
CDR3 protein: CASSLVPRLPTSDNEKLFF
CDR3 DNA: TGTGCCAGCAGCTTAGTACCCAGGCTTCCTACTTCAGATAATGAAAAACTGTTTTTT

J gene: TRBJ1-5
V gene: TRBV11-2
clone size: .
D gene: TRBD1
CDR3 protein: CASSLDGWGTVSNQPQHF
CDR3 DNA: TGTGCCAGCAGCTTAGATGGTTGGGGGACAGTTAGCAATCAGCCCCAGCATTTT

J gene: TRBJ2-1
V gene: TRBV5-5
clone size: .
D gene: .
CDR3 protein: CASSLERDNEQFF
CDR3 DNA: TGTGCCAGCAGCTTGGAACGCGACAATGAGCAGTTCTTC

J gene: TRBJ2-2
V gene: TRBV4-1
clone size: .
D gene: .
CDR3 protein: CASSQETGTSNTGELFF
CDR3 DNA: TGCGCCAGCAGCCAGGAAACCGGGACTTCAAACACCGGGGAGCTGTTTTTT

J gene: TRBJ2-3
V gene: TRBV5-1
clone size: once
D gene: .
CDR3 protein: CASSLDRVSSDTQYF
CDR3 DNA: TGCGCCAGCAGCTTGGACAGGGTTAGTTCAGATACGCAGTATTTT

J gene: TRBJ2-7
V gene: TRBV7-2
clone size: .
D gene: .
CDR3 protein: CASSSPGGGYEQYF
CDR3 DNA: TGTGCCAGCAGCTCCCCTGGGGGCGGCTACGAGCAGTACTTC

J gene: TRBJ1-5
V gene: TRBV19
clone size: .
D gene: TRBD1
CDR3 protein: CASSESGQGISSNQPQHF
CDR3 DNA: TGTGCCAGTAGTGAATCCGGACAGGGGATATCTAGCAATCAGCCCCAGCATTTT

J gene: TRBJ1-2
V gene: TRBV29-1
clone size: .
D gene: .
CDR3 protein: CSVIGAYGYTF
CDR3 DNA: TGCAGCGTGATAGGGGCCTATGGCTACACCTTC

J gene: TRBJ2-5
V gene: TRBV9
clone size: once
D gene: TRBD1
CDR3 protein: CASSVGQGEAQYF
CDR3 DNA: TGTGCCAGCAGCGTGGGACAGGGGGAGGCCCAGTACTTC

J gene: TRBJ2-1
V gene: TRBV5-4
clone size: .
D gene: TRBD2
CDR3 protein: CASSLGEAGGPFVYNEQFF
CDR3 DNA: TGTGCCAGCAGCTTGGGGGAGGCGGGAGGGCCTTTTGTATACAATGAGCAGTTCTTC

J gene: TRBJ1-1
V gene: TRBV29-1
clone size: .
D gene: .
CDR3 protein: CSVGAAEFNTEAFF
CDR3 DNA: TGCAGCGTTGGGGCAGCGGAGTTCAACACTGAAGCTTTCTTT

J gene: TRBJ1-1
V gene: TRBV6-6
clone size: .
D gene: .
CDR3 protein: CASSYFERGEAFF
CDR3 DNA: TGTGCCAGCAGTTACTTCGAACGGGGTGAAGCTTTCTTT

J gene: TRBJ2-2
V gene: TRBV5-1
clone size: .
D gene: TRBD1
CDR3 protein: CASSPIDRGRTGELFF
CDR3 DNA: TGCGCCAGCAGCCCTATCGACAGGGGGCGAACCGGGGAGCTGTTTTTT

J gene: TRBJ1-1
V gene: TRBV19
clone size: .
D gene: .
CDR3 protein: CASSIVANTEAFF
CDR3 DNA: TGTGCCAGTAGTATAGTGGCGAACACTGAAGCTTTCTTT

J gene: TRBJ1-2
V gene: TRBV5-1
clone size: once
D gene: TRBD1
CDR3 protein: CASSLGTGIVYGYTF
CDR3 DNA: TGCGCCAGCAGCTTAGGGACAGGGATTGTCTATGGCTACACCTTC

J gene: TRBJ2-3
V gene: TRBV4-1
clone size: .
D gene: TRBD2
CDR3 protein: CASSQAPPGGPTDTQYF
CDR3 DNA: TGCGCCAGCAGCCAAGCTCCCCCGGGGGGACCAACAGATACGCAGTATTTT

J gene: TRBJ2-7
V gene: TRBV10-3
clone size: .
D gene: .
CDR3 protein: CAISGKGRNGYEQYF
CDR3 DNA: TGTGCCATCAGTGGAAAGGGGAGGAACGGGTACGAGCAGTACTTC

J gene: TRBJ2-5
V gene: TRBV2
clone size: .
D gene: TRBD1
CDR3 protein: CAISLRDRVPWSEETQYF
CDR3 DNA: TGTGCTATTAGCCTCCGGGACAGGGTGCCGTGGTCGGAAGAGACCCAGTACTTC

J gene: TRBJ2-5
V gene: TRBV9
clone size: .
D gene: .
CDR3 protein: CASSVSSGETQYF
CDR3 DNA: TGTGCCAGCAGCGTCTCGAGCGGGGAGACCCAGTACTTC

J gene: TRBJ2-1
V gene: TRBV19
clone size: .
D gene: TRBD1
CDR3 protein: CASSIDPRTGNHEQFF
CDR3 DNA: TGTGCCAGTAGTATAGATCCCCGGACAGGGAATCATGAGCAGTTCTTC

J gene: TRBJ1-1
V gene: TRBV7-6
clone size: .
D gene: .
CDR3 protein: CASSLEGFDTEAFF
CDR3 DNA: TGTGCCAGCAGCTTGGAGGGCTTTGACACTGAAGCTTTCTTT

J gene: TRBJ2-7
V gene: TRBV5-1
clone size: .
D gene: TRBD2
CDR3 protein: CASSLERGSYEQYF
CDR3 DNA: TGCGCCAGCAGCTTGGAGCGGGGATCCTACGAGCAGTACTTC

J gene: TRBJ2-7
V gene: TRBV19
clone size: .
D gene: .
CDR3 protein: CASSLGTLVLNEQYF
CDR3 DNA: TGTGCCAGTAGTCTGGGGACACTCGTTCTAAACGAGCAGTACTTC

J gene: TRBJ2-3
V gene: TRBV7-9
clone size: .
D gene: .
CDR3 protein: CASSFLSTDTQYF
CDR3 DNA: TGTGCCAGCAGCTTCCTCAGCACAGATACGCAGTATTTT

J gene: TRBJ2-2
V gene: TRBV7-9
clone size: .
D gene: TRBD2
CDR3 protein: CASSPTGTSVTNTGELFF
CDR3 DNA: TGTGCCAGCAGCCCAACCGGGACTAGCGTTACGAACACCGGGGAGCTGTTTTTT

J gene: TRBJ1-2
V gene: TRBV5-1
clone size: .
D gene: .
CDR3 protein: CASSLKNGDYGYTF
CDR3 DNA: TGCGCCAGCAGCTTGAAAAACGGAGACTATGGCTACACCTTC

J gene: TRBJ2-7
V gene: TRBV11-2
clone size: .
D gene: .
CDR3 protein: CASSLDLLSYEQYF
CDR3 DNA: TGTGCCAGCAGCTTAGATCTGTTATCCTACGAGCAGTACTTC

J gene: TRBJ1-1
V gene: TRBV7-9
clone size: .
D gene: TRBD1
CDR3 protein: CASSYSTGLAFF
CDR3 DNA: TGTGCCAGCAGCTATTCGACAGGGCTGGCTTTCTTT

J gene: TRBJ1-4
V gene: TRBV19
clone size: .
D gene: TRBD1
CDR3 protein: CASSMKTGGGEKLFF
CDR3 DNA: TGTGCCAGTAGTATGAAGACAGGGGGCGGTGAAAAACTGTTTTTT

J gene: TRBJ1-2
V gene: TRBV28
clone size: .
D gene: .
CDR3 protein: CASTRTDYGYTF
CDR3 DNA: TGTGCCAGCACCCGGACAGACTATGGCTACACCTTC

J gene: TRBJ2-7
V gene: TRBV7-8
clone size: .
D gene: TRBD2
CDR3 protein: CASSSLAGSYEQYF
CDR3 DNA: TGTGCCAGCAGCTCATTAGCGGGCTCCTACGAGCAGTACTTC